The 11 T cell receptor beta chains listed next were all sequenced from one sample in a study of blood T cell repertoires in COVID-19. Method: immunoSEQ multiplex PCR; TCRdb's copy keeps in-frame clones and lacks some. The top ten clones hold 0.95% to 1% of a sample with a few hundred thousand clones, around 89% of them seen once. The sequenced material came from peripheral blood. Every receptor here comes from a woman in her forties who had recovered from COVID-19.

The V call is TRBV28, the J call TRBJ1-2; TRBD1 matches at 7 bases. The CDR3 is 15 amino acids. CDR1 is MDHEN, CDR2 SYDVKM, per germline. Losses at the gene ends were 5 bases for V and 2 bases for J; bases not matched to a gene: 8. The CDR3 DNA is TGTGCCAGCAGTACCCGACAGGGTGGGAACTATGGCTACACCTTC. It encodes CASSTRQGGNYGYTF.

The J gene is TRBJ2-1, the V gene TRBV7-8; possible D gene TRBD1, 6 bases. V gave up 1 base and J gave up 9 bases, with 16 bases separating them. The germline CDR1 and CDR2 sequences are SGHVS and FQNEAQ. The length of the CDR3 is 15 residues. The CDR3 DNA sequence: TGTGCCAGCAGCTTAGGTTCCCGGCTAGGGGGTGAGCAGTTCTTC. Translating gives CASSLGSRLGGEQFF. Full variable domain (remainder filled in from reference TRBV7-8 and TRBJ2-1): GAGVSQSPRYKVAKRGQDVALRCDPISGHVSLFWYQQALGQGPEFLTYFQNEAQLDKSGLPSDRFFAERPEGSVSTLKIQRTQQEDSAVYLCASSLGSRLGGEQFFGPGTRLTVL.

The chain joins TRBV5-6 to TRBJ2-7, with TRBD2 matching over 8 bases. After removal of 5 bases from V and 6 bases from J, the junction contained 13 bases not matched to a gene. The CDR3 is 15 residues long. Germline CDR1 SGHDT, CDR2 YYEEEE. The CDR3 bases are TGTGCCAGCAGGGCAGGGAGCGGGAGTGGGCGCGAGCAGTACGTC. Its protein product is CASRAGSGSGREQYV.

The chain's CDR3 is CASSPRVPDTQYF. In DNA, the CDR3 is TGTGCCAGCAGTCCCCGGGTTCCAGATACGCAGTATTTT. This chain uses TRBV6-2 or TRBV6-3 with TRBJ2-3; D gene uncertain. CDR1 is MNHEY and CDR2 is SVGEGT in the germline V gene. The V and J ends lost 5 bases and 4 bases respectively, with 10 bases between them. The CDR3 sequence is 13 residues long.

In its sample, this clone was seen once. This chain's CDR3 is CATSEAGQGLGQYF. Written as DNA, the CDR3 is TGTGCCACCAGTGAAGCCGGACAGGGGCTCGGGCAGTACTTC. The chain uses TRBV24-1 and TRBJ2-7, with 9 bases aligning to TRBD1. Looked up from germline, CDR1 is KGHDR and CDR2 is SFDVKD. The V segment lost 4 bases and the J segment 9 bases; nucleotides outside the gene matches: 9. The CDR3 consists of 14 residues.

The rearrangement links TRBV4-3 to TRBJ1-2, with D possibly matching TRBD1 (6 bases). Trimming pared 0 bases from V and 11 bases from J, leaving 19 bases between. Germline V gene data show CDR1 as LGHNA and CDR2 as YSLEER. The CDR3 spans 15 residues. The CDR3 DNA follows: TGCGCCAGCAGCCAAGATGGGTTCCGCAGGGGCGGGTACACCTTC. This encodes CASSQDGFRRGGYTF.

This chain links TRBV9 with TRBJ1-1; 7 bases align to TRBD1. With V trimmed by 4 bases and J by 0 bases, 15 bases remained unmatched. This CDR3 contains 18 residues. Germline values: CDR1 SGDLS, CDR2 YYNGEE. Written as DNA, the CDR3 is TGTGCCAGCAGCCCCGAGGCAGGGGGGTTTATAATGAACACTGAAGCTTTCTTT. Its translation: CASSPEAGGFIMNTEAFF.

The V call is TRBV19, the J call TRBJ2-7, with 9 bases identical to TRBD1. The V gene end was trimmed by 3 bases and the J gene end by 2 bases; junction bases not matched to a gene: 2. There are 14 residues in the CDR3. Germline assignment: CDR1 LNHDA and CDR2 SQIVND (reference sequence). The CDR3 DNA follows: TGTGCCAGTAGTATTGACAGGGGGGCCTACGAGCAGTACTTC. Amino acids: CASSIDRGAYEQYF.

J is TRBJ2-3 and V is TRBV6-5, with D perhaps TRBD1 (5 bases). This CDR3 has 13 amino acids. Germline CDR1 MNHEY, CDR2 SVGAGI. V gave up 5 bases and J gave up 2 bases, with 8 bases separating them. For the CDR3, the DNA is TGTGCCAGCAGTCGGACAAACACAGATACGCAGTATTTT. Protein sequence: CASSRTNTDTQYF.

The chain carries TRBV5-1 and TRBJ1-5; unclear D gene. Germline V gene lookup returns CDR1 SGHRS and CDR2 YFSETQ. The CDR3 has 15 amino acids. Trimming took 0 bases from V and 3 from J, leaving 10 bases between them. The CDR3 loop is CASSLGETPNQPQHF. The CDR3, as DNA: TGCGCCAGCAGCTTGGGAGAAACCCCCAATCAGCCCCAGCATTTT.

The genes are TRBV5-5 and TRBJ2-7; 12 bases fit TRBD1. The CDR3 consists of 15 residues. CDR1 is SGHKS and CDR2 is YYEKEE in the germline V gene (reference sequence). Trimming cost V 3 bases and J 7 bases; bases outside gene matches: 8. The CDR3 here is CASSSPGQGAREQYF. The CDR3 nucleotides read TGTGCCAGCAGCTCACCGGGACAGGGGGCAAGGGAGCAGTACTTC.